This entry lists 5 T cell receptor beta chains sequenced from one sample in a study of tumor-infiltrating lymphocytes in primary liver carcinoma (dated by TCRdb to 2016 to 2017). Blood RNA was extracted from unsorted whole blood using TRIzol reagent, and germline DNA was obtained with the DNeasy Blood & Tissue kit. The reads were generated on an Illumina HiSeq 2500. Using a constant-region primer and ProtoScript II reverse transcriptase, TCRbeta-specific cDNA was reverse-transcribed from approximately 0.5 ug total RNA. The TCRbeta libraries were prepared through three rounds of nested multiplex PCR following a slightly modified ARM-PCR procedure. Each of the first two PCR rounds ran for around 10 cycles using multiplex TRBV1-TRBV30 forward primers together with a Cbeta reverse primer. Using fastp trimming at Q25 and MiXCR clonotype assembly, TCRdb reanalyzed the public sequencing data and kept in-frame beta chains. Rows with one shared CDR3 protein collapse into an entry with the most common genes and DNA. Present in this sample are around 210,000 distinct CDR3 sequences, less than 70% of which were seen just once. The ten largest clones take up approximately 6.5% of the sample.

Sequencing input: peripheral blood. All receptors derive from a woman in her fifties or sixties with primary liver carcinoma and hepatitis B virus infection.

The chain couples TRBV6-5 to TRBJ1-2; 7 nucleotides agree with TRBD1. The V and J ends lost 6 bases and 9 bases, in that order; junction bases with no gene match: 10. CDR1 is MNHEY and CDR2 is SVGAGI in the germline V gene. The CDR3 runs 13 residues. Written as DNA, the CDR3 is TGTGCCAGCAGCCAAGGACAGGATCTGAGCTACACCTTC. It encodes CASSQGQDLSYTF.

DNA for the CDR3: TGTGCCAGCAGCCCGTTAGTTCAAAGCTCCTACAATGAGCAGTTCTTC. It specifies CASSPLVQSSYNEQFF. V usage is TRBV7-6 and J usage is TRBJ2-1, with unresolved D. Germline lookup yields CDR1 SGHVS and CDR2 FNYEAQ. The CDR3 extends over 16 amino acids. Trimming removed 5 bases at V and 0 bases at J, with 14 bases between.

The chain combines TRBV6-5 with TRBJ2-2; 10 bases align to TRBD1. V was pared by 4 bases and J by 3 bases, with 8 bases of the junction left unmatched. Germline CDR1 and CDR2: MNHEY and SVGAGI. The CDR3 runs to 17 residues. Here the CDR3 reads CASSWTGQGYDTGELFF. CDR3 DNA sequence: TGTGCCAGCAGTTGGACGGGACAGGGGTACGACACCGGGGAGCTGTTTTTT.

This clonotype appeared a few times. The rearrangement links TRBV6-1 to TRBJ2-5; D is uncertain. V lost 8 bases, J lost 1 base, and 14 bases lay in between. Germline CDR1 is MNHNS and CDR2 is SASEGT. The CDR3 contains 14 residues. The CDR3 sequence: CASGTGPAQETQYF. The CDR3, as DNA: TGTGCCAGCGGCACCGGGCCAGCCCAAGAGACCCAGTACTTC.

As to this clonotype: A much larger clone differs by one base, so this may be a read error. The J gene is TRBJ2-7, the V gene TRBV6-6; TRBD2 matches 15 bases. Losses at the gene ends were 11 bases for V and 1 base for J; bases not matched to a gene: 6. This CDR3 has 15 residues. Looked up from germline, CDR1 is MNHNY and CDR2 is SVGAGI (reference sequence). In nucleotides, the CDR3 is TGTGCCGGCACGGGACTAGCGGGAGGTTCCTACGAGCAGTACTTC. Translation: CAGTGLAGGSYEQYF.